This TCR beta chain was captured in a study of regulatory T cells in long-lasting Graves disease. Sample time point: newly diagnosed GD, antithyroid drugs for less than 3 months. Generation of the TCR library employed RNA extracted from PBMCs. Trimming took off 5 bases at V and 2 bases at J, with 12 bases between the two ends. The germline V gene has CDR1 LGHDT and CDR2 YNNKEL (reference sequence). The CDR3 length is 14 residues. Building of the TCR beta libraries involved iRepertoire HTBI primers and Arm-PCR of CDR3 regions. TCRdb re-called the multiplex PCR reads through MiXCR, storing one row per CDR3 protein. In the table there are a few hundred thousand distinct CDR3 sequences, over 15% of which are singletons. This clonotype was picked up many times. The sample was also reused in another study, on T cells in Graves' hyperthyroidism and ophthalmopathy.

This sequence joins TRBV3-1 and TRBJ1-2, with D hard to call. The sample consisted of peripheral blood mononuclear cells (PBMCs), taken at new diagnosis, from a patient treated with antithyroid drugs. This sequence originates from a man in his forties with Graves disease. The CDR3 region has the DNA TGTGCCAGCAGCTCCCCAGTGGTGAACTATGGCTACACCTTC. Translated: CASSSPVVNYGYTF.